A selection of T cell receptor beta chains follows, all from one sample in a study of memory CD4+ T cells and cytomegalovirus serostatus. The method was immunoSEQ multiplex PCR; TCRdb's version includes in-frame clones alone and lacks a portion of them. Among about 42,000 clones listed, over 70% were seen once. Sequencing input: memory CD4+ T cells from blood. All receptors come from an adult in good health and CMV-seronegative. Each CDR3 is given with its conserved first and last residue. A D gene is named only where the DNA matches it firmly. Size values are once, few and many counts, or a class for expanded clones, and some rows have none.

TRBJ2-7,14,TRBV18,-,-,TGTGCCAGCTCACCCGGGACGGCTGGCTACGAGCAGTACTTC,CASSPGTAGYEQYF
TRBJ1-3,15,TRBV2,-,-,TGTGCCAGCAGCGAAGGAGGGGGGCTTGGAAACACCATATATTTT,CASSEGGGLGNTIYF
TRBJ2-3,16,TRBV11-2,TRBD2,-,TGTGCCAGCAGCACGCAGGGACTAGCGGGGGGAGATACGCAGTATTTT,CASSTQGLAGGDTQYF
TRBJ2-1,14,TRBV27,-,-,TGTGCCAGCAGTCCCCAAAAACCGACGAGTGAGCAGTTCTTC,CASSPQKPTSEQFF
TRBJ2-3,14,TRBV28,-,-,TGTGCCAGCAGTGGGGAACGCGGCACAGATACGCAGTATTTT,CASSGERGTDTQYF
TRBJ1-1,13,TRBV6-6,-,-,TGTGCCAGCAGGACAATACCGAACACTGAAGCTTTCTTT,CASRTIPNTEAFF
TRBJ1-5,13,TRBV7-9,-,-,TGTGCCAGCAGCTTAGGTCCCAGGTATGTCCAGCATTTT,CASSLGPRYVQHF
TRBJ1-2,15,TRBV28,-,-,TGTGCCAGCAGCCCGGACAGTCTGTCTCGGGGTGGCTACACCTTC,CASSPDSLSRGGYTF
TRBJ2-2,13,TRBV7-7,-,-,TGTGCTAGCAGCCAAAGGGGAGTAGGGGAGCTGTTTTTT,CASSQRGVGELFF
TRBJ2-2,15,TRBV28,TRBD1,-,TGTGCCAGCAGCTGGGGACAGGGGAACACCGGGGAGCTGTTTTTT,CASSWGQGNTGELFF
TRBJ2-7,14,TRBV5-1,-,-,TGCGCCAGCAGCTTGGCCTACAGAACCTACGAGCAGTACTTC,CASSLAYRTYEQYF
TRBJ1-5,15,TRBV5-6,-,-,TGTGCCAGCAGCGCAGGACCGGGAACCGATCAGCCCCAGCATTTT,CASSAGPGTDQPQHF
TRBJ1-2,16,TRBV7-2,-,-,TGTGCCAGCAGCTTAACCCCACAGGTTGTGAACTATGGCTACACCTTC,CASSLTPQVVNYGYTF
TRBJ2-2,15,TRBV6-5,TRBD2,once,TGTGCCAGTCACCAGCGGGGACGAAACACCGGGGAGCTGTTTTTT,CASHQRGRNTGELFF
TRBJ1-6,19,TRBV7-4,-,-,TGTGCCAGCAGCTTATGCCCGTATCGAGGAAGTTCCTATAATTCACCCCTCCACTTT,CASSLCPYRGSSYNSPLHF
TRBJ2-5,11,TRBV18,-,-,TGTGCCAGCTCCCGCGAAGAGACCCAGTACTTC,CASSREETQYF
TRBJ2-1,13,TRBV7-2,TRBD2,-,TGTGCCAGCAGCCTGGGACTAGCCAGTGAGCAGTTCTTC,CASSLGLASEQFF
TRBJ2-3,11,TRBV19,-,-,TGTGCCAGTTTGGGGGCCGATACGCAGTATTTT,CASLGADTQYF
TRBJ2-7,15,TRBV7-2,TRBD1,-,TGTGCCAGCAGCTTAGGGGGGACAGGCGAGAGAGAGCAGTACTTC,CASSLGGTGEREQYF
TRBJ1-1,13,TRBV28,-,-,TGTGCCAGCAGTTCCCTAACTAACACTGAAGCTTTCTTT,CASSSLTNTEAFF
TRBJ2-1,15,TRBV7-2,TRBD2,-,TGTGCCAGCAGCTTAGCGATAGCGGGGGGCGGTGAGCAGTTCTTC,CASSLAIAGGGEQFF